This T cell receptor (beta chain) was profiled in a study of somatic mutations in cytotoxic T cells in rheumatoid arthritis. Method: immunoSEQ multiplex PCR; TCRdb's copy keeps in-frame clones and lacks some. Of over 7,000 clones listed, roughly 87% are singletons. CDR1 is SQVTM, CDR2 ANQGSEA, per germline. Trimming took 4 bases from V and 7 from J; bases not matched to a gene: 12. The length of the CDR3 is 14 residues. This receptor was identified in a man aged 40-49 years with rheumatoid arthritis. The sequencing sample was made of CD8+ T cells sorted from blood. The chain is built from TRBV29-1 and TRBJ1-2; 7 nucleotides line up with TRBD1. The CDR3 bases are TGCAGCGTTGGAGGGGGCAGGGGTCTTTCTGGCTACACCTTC. It specifies CSVGGGRGLSGYTF. Full variable domain (outside the CDR3, taken from reference TRBV29-1 and TRBJ1-2): SAVISQKPSRDICQRGTSLTIQCQVDSQVTMMFWYRQQPGQSLTLIATANQGSEATYESGFVIDKFPISRPNLTFSTLTVSNMSPEDSSIYLCSVGGGRGLSGYTFGSGTRLTVV.